Sequencing of this T cell receptor (beta chain) was carried out in a study of response to subunit inactivated influenza vaccine. This clonotype was detected many times. Its matching antigen is unknown. An end of the junction differs from the germline gene, which may be a read error. Overall study results and limits: Authors suggested each seasonal influenza vaccination recruits few new T cells.

TCRdb itself ran the RT-PCR reads through MiXCR, one entry per CDR3 protein. Altogether 490,000 or so distinct CDR3 sequences are present, 6% to 9% being singletons, with the ten largest covering 10% to 15%. The receptor comes from a man between 50 and 75 years old who received an inactivated influenza vaccine. The sample was PBMCs from blood, taken around 25 months after vaccination.

The CDR3 is CASSDVWRLSNTPLHF. CDR3 DNA sequence: TGTGCCAGCAGTGATGTGTGGCGGCTTAGTAATACACCCCTCCACTTT. This chain links TRBV6-1 with TRBJ1-6; D gene unclear. This CDR3 has 16 residues. Looked up from germline, CDR1 is MNHNS and CDR2 is SASEGT.